The 11 T cell receptor beta chains reported below all come from one sample, sequenced in a study of blood T cell repertoires in COVID-19. Clones were sequenced by immunoSEQ multiplex PCR, and TCRdb holds only the in-frame ones, with some missing. The table lists more than 300,000 clones, around 89% of them singletons. Sequencing input: PBMCs or T cells enriched from blood (not recorded which). These receptors all come from a woman between 18 and 30 years old who had recovered from COVID-19.

The J gene is TRBJ1-3, the V gene TRBV3-1 (or the pseudogene TRBV3-2), with D perhaps TRBD1 (5 bases). This CDR3 has 21 residues. V was pared by 0 bases and J by 2 bases, with 26 bases between. The germline V gene has CDR1 LGHDT and CDR2 YNNKEL (reference sequence). Here the CDR3 reads CASSQDRWGLFDNPTGNTIYF. The CDR3 region has the DNA TGTGCCAGCAGCCAAGATAGGTGGGGCTTATTTGACAACCCTACTGGAAACACCATATATTTT.

The genes are TRBV28 and TRBJ1-3; 7 positions agree with TRBD1. V lost 9 bases, J lost 0 bases, and 5 bases stayed unmatched. The V gene's germline CDR1 is MDHEN and CDR2 SYDVKM. The CDR3 has 14 amino acids. The CDR3 DNA reads TGTGCCAGTAGACAGGGCCTCTCTGGAAACACCATATATTTT. Amino acid sequence: CASRQGLSGNTIYF.

The chain links TRBV29-1 to TRBJ1-2, with D tentatively TRBD1 (6 bases). Per germline, CDR1 SQVTM and CDR2 ANQGSEA. CDR3 length: 13 amino acids. Trimming took off 4 bases at V and 7 bases at J, with 16 bases between the two ends. This chain's CDR3 is CSVVGDNNGGYTF. The CDR3 nucleotides read TGCAGCGTTGTTGGGGACAATAACGGTGGCTACACCTTC.

The rearrangement joins TRBV18 to TRBJ2-5; D is unclear. CDR1 KGHSH and CDR2 LQKENI come from the germline V gene. V shed 6 bases and J shed 3 bases, with 14 bases lying between them. CDR3 size: 14 residues. The CDR3 sequence is CASSSSDRKETQYF. The DNA for the CDR3 is TGTGCCAGCTCGTCATCAGATCGAAAAGAGACCCAGTACTTC.

The chain joins TRBV5-1 to TRBJ2-7; TRBD2 might be the D (5 bases). CDR3 length: 13 residues. Germline V gene lookup returns CDR1 SGHRS and CDR2 YFSETQ. V lost 5 bases to trimming and J lost 3 bases, with 12 bases between them. In DNA, the CDR3 is TGCGCCAGCAGGAGGGAAGGGTACTACGAGCAGTACTTC. It translates to CASRREGYYEQYF.

The chain combines TRBV6-1 with TRBJ1-6, with 7 bases lining up with TRBD1. Germline V gene lookup returns CDR1 MNHNS and CDR2 SASEGT. This CDR3 has 18 residues. J was trimmed by 0 bases and V by 4 bases; bases with no gene match: 9. The CDR3, as DNA: TGTGCCAGCAGTGCAGAGGACAGGTTGAGCTCCTATAATTCACCCCTCCACTTT. Translated: CASSAEDRLSSYNSPLHF.

V gene TRBV5-4 combines with J gene TRBJ2-7; tentative D call: TRBD1 (6 bases). This CDR3 has 15 amino acids. Germline V gives CDR1 SGHNT, CDR2 YYREEE (reference sequence). Trimming took off 2 bases at V and 5 bases at J, with 17 bases between the two ends. CDR3 DNA sequence: TGTGCCAGCAGCTTCGTGAGGGGGTCGGAAAACGAGCAGTACTTC. Protein sequence: CASSFVRGSENEQYF.

The chain couples TRBV6-2 or TRBV6-3 to TRBJ2-7; TRBD2 agrees at 8 bases. Germline V lookup: CDR1 MNHEY, CDR2 SVGEGT. The CDR3 length is 14 residues. The V segment lost 6 bases and the J segment 3 bases; nucleotides outside the gene matches: 7. The chain's CDR3 is CASSLLAENYEQYF. CDR3 DNA sequence: TGTGCCAGCAGCTTACTAGCGGAGAACTACGAGCAGTACTTC.

The genes are TRBV28 and TRBJ2-7; 11 bases line up with TRBD1. The CDR3 spans 16 residues. Germline V gene sequence: CDR1 MDHEN, CDR2 SYDVKM. V lost 5 bases, J lost 2 bases, and 8 bases stayed unmatched. CDR3 loop: CASSTKGQGAPYEQYF. CDR3 nucleotide sequence: TGTGCCAGCAGTACCAAAGGACAGGGGGCGCCCTACGAGCAGTACTTC.

The sample holds one count of this clone. The rearrangement links TRBV7-9 to TRBJ1-1, with a possible D match to TRBD1 (6 bases). Trimming cost V 5 bases and J 4 bases, with 11 bases left between them. The CDR3 runs 13 residues. CDR1 and CDR2 (germline): SEHNR, FQNEAQ (reference sequence). Here the CDR3 reads CASSPVGGTEAFF. CDR3 DNA: TGTGCCAGCAGCCCAGTAGGGGGCACTGAAGCTTTCTTT.

The rearrangement links TRBV2 to TRBJ2-3; 11 bases match TRBD2. The J segment lost 5 bases and the V segment lost 3 bases, leaving 4 bases of the junction unmatched. Germline V lookup: CDR1 SNHLY, CDR2 FYNNEI. CDR3 length equals 15 residues. CDR3 in DNA: TGTGCCAGCAGTGAGCTAGCGGGGGGATTAGATACGCAGTATTTT. It codes for CASSELAGGLDTQYF.